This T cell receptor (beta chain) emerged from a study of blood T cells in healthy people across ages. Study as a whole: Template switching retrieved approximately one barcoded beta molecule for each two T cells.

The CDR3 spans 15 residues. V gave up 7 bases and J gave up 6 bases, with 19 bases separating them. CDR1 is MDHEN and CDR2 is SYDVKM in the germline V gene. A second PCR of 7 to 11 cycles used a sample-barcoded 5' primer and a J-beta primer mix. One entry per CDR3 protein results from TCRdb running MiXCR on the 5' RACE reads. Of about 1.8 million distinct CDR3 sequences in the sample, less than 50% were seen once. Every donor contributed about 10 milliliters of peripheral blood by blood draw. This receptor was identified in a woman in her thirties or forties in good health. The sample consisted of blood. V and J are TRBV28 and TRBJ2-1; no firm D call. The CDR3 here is CASTMGGASRNEQFF. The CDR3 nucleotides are TGTGCCAGCACCATGGGTGGAGCCAGCCGCAATGAGCAGTTCTTC.